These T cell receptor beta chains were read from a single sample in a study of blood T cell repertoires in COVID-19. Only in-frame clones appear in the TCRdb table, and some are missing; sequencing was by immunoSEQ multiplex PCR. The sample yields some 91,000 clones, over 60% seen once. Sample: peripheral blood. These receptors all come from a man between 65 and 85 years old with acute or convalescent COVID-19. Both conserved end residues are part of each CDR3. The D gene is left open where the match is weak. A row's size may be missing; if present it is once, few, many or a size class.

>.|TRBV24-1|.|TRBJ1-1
CATTDTLNTEAFF
TGTGCCACCACCGACACGTTGAACACTGAAGCTTTCTTT
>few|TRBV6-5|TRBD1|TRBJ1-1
CASSDSRQGSPEAFF
TGTGCCAGCAGTGACTCTCGACAGGGGAGCCCTGAAGCTTTCTTT
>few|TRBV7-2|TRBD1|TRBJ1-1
CASRSETGPLTEAFF
TGTGCCAGCCGATCTGAGACAGGGCCACTTACTGAAGCTTTCTTT
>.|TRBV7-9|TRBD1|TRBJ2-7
CASSLEGQLMNSYEQYF
TGTGCCAGCAGCTTAGAGGGACAGCTGATGAACTCCTACGAGCAGTACTTC
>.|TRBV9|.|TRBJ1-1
CASSEQVSNTEAFF
TGTGCCAGCAGCGAACAGGTTTCGAACACTGAAGCTTTCTTT
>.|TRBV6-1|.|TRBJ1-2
CASSEARRYGYTF
TGTGCCAGCAGTGAAGCCAGGAGGTATGGCTACACCTTC
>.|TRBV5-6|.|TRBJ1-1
CASNQVGNTEAFF
TGTGCCAGCAACCAGGTGGGGAACACTGAAGCTTTCTTT
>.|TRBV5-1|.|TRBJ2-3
CASSPRGSPGDTQYF
TGCGCCAGCAGCCCGCGGGGCAGCCCCGGGGATACGCAGTATTTT
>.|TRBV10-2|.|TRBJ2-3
CASSPGGDTQYF
TGCGCCAGCAGTCCCGGAGGAGATACGCAGTATTTT
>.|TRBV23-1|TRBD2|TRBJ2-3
CASSQSGTSGRAVLSTDTQYF
TGCGCCAGCAGTCAATCGGGGACTAGCGGGAGGGCGGTATTAAGCACAGATACGCAGTATTTT
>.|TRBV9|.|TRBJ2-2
CASSFHPRTGDTGELFF
TGTGCCAGCAGCTTCCACCCTAGGACGGGAGACACCGGGGAGCTGTTTTTT
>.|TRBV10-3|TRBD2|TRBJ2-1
CAIGGTSGGPGNEQFF
TGTGCCATCGGGGGGACTAGCGGGGGCCCAGGCAATGAGCAGTTCTTC
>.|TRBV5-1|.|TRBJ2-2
CASSLDPVRSNTGELFF
TGCGCCAGCAGCTTGGACCCGGTTCGCTCGAACACCGGGGAGCTGTTTTTT
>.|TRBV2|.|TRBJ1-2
CASYRRGYGYTF
TGTGCCAGCTACCGCCGCGGCTATGGCTACACCTTC
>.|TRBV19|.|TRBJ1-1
CASSSQQKFTEAFF
TGTGCCAGTAGTTCCCAACAGAAATTCACTGAAGCTTTCTTT
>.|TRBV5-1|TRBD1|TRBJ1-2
CASSLARDRVNGYTF
TGCGCCAGCAGCTTGGCCCGGGACAGGGTTAACGGCTACACCTTC
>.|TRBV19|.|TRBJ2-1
CASSDRAFSYNEQFF
TGTGCCAGTTCCGACAGAGCTTTCTCCTACAATGAGCAGTTCTTC
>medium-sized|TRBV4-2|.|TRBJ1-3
CASSQDHRGSGNTIYF
TGTGCCAGCAGCCAAGATCATAGGGGTTCTGGAAACACCATATATTTT
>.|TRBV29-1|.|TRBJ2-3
CSVDRDTDTQYF
TGCAGCGTTGACCGGGACACAGATACGCAGTATTTT
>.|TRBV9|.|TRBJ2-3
CASSGSGLPNYF
TGTGCCAGCAGTGGTTCGGGACTCCCAAACTATTTT
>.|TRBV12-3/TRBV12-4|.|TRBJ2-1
CASSLGQGRFF
TGTGCCAGCAGTTTAGGCCAGGGTCGGTTCTTC
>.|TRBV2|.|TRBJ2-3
CASAQQVNTQYF
TGTGCCAGCGCACAGCAGGTCAATACGCAGTATTTT
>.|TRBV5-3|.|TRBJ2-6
CARSSVQVPGANVLTF
TGTGCCAGAAGCTCGGTTCAGGTGCCTGGGGCCAACGTCCTGACTTTC
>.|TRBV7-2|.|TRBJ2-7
CASSLVVGQYRNEQYF
TGTGCCAGCAGCTTAGTTGTGGGGCAGTACCGGAACGAGCAGTACTTC
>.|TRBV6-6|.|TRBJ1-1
CASSYEQGAMNTEAFF
TGTGCCAGCAGTTACGAACAGGGAGCCATGAACACTGAAGCTTTCTTT
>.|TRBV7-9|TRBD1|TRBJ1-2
CASSLAGGQGGYTF
TGTGCCAGCAGCTTAGCAGGGGGCCAAGGTGGCTACACCTTC
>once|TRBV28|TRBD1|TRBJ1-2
CASRSGTGWKDNYGYTF
TGTGCCAGCAGATCCGGGACAGGGTGGAAGGATAACTATGGCTACACCTTC
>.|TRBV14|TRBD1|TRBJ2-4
CASSARDRGGGNIQYF
TGTGCCAGCAGCGCCCGGGACAGGGGCGGCGGAAACATTCAGTACTTC
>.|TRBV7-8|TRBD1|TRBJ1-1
CASSTSGGTEAFF
TGTGCCAGCAGCACGTCAGGGGGCACTGAAGCTTTCTTT
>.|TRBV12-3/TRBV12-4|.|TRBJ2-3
CASTSIGGDTQYF
TGTGCCAGCACTTCGATCGGAGGAGATACGCAGTATTTT
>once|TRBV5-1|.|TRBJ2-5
CASSLRSGRQETQYF
TGCGCCAGCAGCTTACGCTCAGGGCGGCAAGAGACCCAGTACTTC
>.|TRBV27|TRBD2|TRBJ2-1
CASSLFYPGSGRAMYNEQFF
TGTGCCAGCAGTTTATTTTATCCCGGTAGCGGGAGAGCTATGTACAATGAGCAGTTCTTC